Each of the 31 T cell receptor beta chains below was sequenced from the same sample in a study of glioma-infiltrating T cells after dendritic cell vaccination. The assay was immunoSEQ multiplex PCR, and TCRdb's table has in-frame clones only and misses some. The top ten clones hold roughly 3% of a sample with 90,000 to 110,000 clones, about 90% of them seen once. The time point is: after dendritic cell vaccination, including at tumor progression/relapse. The sample consisted of blood, taken after dendritic cell vaccination. These receptors all come from a human donor with glioblastoma.

Regarding this clone: One end of the junction is discordant with germline, which a read error may explain. Other DNA sequences of this sample code for an identical CDR3. The rearrangement links TRBV7-3 to TRBJ2-5, with D perhaps matching TRBD2 (6 bases). Germline values: CDR1 SGHTA, CDR2 FQGTGA. The CDR3 covers 13 residues. CDR3 residues: CASSFTNRETQYF. The CDR3 DNA follows: TGTGCCAGCAGCTTCACGAACCGGGAGACCCAATACTTC.

The chain employs TRBV2 and TRBJ2-7; 9 nucleotides match TRBD1. The CDR3 runs to 15 residues. The J segment lost 4 bases and the V segment lost 2 bases, leaving 6 bases of the junction unmatched. Germline V gene lookup returns CDR1 SNHLY and CDR2 FYNNEI. The CDR3 region has the DNA TGTGCCAGCAGTGAAACCGGGACAGGGTTTTACGAGCAGTACTTC. The encoded protein is CASSETGTGFYEQYF.

The CDR3 here is CATRLAGYNEQFF. The CDR3 DNA reads as TGTGCCACCCGACTAGCGGGCTACAATGAGCAGTTCTTC. This rearrangement joins TRBV6-6 to TRBJ2-1; 10 bases line up with TRBD2. Trimming cost V 10 bases and J 3 bases; bases outside gene matches: 3. The CDR3 is 13 residues long. From germline, CDR1 is MNHNY and CDR2 SVGAGI (reference sequence).

The CDR3 region is CASSSSGGYYGYTF. CDR3 coding DNA: TGTGCCAGCAGCTCTTCAGGGGGCTACTATGGCTACACCTTC. V gene TRBV7-9 combines with J gene TRBJ1-2, with 8 nucleotides matching TRBD1. CDR1 is SEHNR, CDR2 FQNEAQ, per germline (reference sequence). The CDR3 has 14 amino acids. V gave up 4 bases and J gave up 3 bases; unmatched junction bases: 4.

V usage is TRBV6-1 and J usage is TRBJ2-5; 7 bases match TRBD2. The CDR3 is made up of 15 amino acids. CDR1 and CDR2 (germline): MNHNS, SASEGT. V gave up 5 bases and J gave up 2 bases; unmatched junction bases: 8. DNA of the CDR3: TGTGCCAGCAGTTCCCTCGGGCGGGGGCAAGAGACCCAGTACTTC. It translates to CASSSLGRGQETQYF.

CDR3 nucleotide sequence: TGTGCCAGCAGTGAAATCCTCAACTATGGCTACACCTTC. It yields the protein CASSEILNYGYTF. The rearrangement uses TRBV25-1 and TRBJ1-2; D is uncertain. Trimming left V 2 bases short and J 2 bases short, with 6 bases between. Germline CDR1 reads MGHDK; CDR2 reads SYGVNS. The CDR3 has 13 residues.

The genes are TRBV10-3 and TRBJ2-7, with D possibly being TRBD2 (7 bases). In germline, CDR1 is ENHRY, CDR2 SYGVKD. V lost 3 bases and J lost 4, with 16 bases in between. CDR3 length: 15 residues. In DNA, the CDR3 is TGTGCCATCAGTGACCCTAAGGGGGGGGAGTACGAGCAGTACTTC. Protein: CAISDPKGGEYEQYF.

This clone was seen a single time. V gene TRBV7-9 combines with J gene TRBJ2-2; a weak D match, TRBD1 (6 bases). Trimming cost V 4 bases and J 8 bases, with 20 bases left between them. Germline V gene lookup returns CDR1 SEHNR and CDR2 FQNEAQ (reference sequence). The CDR3 length is 16 residues. The CDR3 here is CASSSTGTHRGGELFF. In DNA form, the CDR3 reads TGTGCCAGCAGCTCGACTGGGACACACCGAGGTGGGGAGCTGTTTTTT.

The V call is TRBV11-1, the J call TRBJ1-1; D unclear. In germline, CDR1 is SGHAT, CDR2 FQDESV (reference sequence). V was trimmed by 3 bases and J by 3 bases, leaving 8 bases between them. This CDR3 spans 13 amino acids. CDR3 sequence reads: CASSFGEDTEAFF. The DNA for the CDR3 is TGTGCCAGCAGCTTCGGGGAAGACACTGAAGCTTTCTTT.

This clone was picked up one time. The rearrangement uses TRBV6-1 and TRBJ1-2; D unclear. The germline gives CDR1 MNHNS, CDR2 SASEGT. The CDR3 contains 12 residues. V was trimmed by 8 bases and J by 7 bases, leaving 14 bases between them. In DNA form, the CDR3 reads TGTGCCAGCTTAGGAGGGCCGGGTGGCTACACCTTC. Protein: CASLGGPGGYTF.

The chain uses TRBV9 and TRBJ2-7, with D possibly being TRBD2 (7 bases). Per the germline V gene, CDR1 is SGDLS and CDR2 is YYNGEE. This CDR3 comprises 15 residues. V lost 2 bases and J lost 6, with 18 bases in between. In nucleotides, the CDR3 is TGTGCCAGCAGCGTGTCTGGGCAGGGGAGGGGCGAGCAGTACTTC. It is translated as CASSVSGQGRGEQYF.

Notes on this clone: The same CDR3 is also encoded by other DNA sequences in this sample. CDR3 in amino acids: CASGGGAHYNSPLHF. The CDR3 DNA follows: TGTGCCAGCGGAGGGGGGGCCCACTATAATTCACCCCTCCACTTT. The chain recombines TRBV6-1 with TRBJ1-6; possibly TRBD1 for D (6 bases). The CDR3 has 15 residues. Germline CDR1 is MNHNS and CDR2 is SASEGT. The V end was cut by 8 bases, the J end by 3 bases, with 14 bases between.

The CDR3 spells CASRESKREFF. CDR3 in DNA: TGTGCCAGCAGAGAGAGCAAGCGCGAGTTCTTC. The V gene is TRBV2, the J gene TRBJ2-1; the D is unclear. V lost 6 bases and J 14 bases, leaving 14 bases between the germline ends. CDR1 and CDR2 (germline): SNHLY, FYNNEI. The CDR3 runs 11 residues.

This clone appeared once. V and J are TRBV5-1 and TRBJ1-1; the D gene is possibly TRBD1 (5 bases). Germline CDR1 is SGHRS and CDR2 is YFSETQ. The CDR3 has 14 residues. Trimming took off 5 bases at V and 4 bases at J, with 15 bases between the two ends. CDR3 nucleotide sequence: TGCGCCAGCAGTTTGACCCCAGGGCTCACTGAAGCTTTCTTT. The encoded protein is CASSLTPGLTEAFF.

This chain connects TRBV7-3 to TRBJ2-7; 9 nucleotides align to TRBD1. Germline trimming cut 4 bases from V and 2 bases from J; bases unmatched to any gene: 3. The CDR3 contains 14 residues. The V gene's germline CDR1 is SGHTA and CDR2 FQGTGA. In nucleotides, the CDR3 is TGTGCCAGCAGCTCAGGACAGGGGACCTACGAGCAGTACTTC. Residues: CASSSGQGTYEQYF.

The rearrangement joins TRBV11-2 to TRBJ2-1; 7 bases are shared with TRBD2. The CDR3 runs to 17 residues. Germline V gene lookup returns CDR1 SGHAT and CDR2 FQNNGV. The J segment lost 10 bases and the V segment lost 4 bases, leaving 19 bases of the junction unmatched. The CDR3 bases are TGTGCCAGCAGCTGGGGGGGGTTGCCAGCGGGATTGCACGAGCAGTTCTTC. Translation gives CASSWGGLPAGLHEQFF.

The chain has TRBV5-1 and TRBJ2-1; 11 positions agree with TRBD2. The CDR3 loop spans 19 amino acids. V gave up 2 bases and J gave up 0 bases; unmatched junction bases: 10. From germline, CDR1 is SGHRS and CDR2 YFSETQ. This CDR3 is CASSFRAGLAASSYNEQFF. The DNA of the CDR3 is TGCGCCAGCAGCTTCCGCGCGGGACTAGCGGCGAGCTCCTACAATGAGCAGTTCTTC.

V and J are TRBV5-8 and TRBJ1-1, with 7 positions matching TRBD1. Germline V CDR1 and CDR2: SGHTS, YDEGEE. The trim removed 4 bases at V and 5 bases at J, leaving 5 bases unmatched. The CDR3 is 13 residues long. CDR3 in DNA: TGTGCCAGCAGCCCGGGACAGCCTACTGAAGCTTTCTTT. Translating gives CASSPGQPTEAFF.

The chain is built from TRBV2 and TRBJ2-1, with TRBD1 matching 7 bases. The V segment lost 6 bases and the J segment 8 bases; nucleotides outside the gene matches: 4. This CDR3 is 12 amino acids long. The V gene's germline CDR1 is SNHLY and CDR2 FYNNEI. In nucleotides, the CDR3 is TGTGCCAGCAGGAAAGGGGGCGATGAGCAGTTCTTC. It translates to CASRKGGDEQFF.

V and J are TRBV6-1 and TRBJ1-1; weak D call: TRBD1 (5 bases). The CDR3 is 14 residues long. CDR1 MNHNS and CDR2 SASEGT come from the germline V gene. Trimming removed 3 bases at V and 7 bases at J, with 15 bases between. This CDR3 reads CASSEGPMGLEAFF. The CDR3, as DNA: TGTGCCAGCAGTGAGGGACCAATGGGACTTGAAGCTTTCTTT.

CDR3 DNA: TGTGCCAGCAGTTCCGAGATGAGCTCCTACGAGCAGTACTTC. Protein: CASSSEMSSYEQYF. This rearrangement joins TRBV27 to TRBJ2-7; D is ambiguous. This CDR3 is built from 14 residues. Germline V CDR1 and CDR2: MNHEY, SMNVEV (reference sequence). The V and J ends lost 4 bases and 0 bases respectively, with 10 bases between them.

The gene calls are TRBV9 and TRBJ2-5; 14 bases align to TRBD2. CDR3 size: 16 residues. Looked up from germline, CDR1 is SGDLS and CDR2 is YYNGEE. Germline trimming cut 4 bases from V and 2 bases from J; bases unmatched to any gene: 4. The CDR3 DNA follows: TGTGCCAGCAGCTTAGGGACTAGCGGGGGACAAGAGACCCAGTACTTC. Encoded protein: CASSLGTSGGQETQYF.

The chain uses TRBV4-2 and TRBJ2-1, with a tentative D call TRBD2 (5 bases). Per germline, CDR1 LGHNA and CDR2 YNFKEQ. Trimming removed 3 bases at V and 4 bases at J, with 10 bases between. The CDR3 consists of 14 residues. The CDR3 sequence is CASSQDEGYNEQFF. CDR3 in DNA: TGTGCCAGCAGCCAGGACGAGGGATACAATGAGCAGTTCTTC.

The V gene is TRBV19, the J gene TRBJ1-1, with no clear D. There are 15 residues in the CDR3. V dropped 3 bases and J dropped 4 bases, with 15 bases sitting between them. Germline V CDR1 and CDR2: LNHDA, SQIVND (reference sequence). In nucleotides, the CDR3 is TGTGCCAGTAGTATTCAATTGGGCGTGGGCACTGAAGCTTTCTTT. Its translation: CASSIQLGVGTEAFF.

The chain combines TRBV19 with TRBJ1-1, with a possible D match to TRBD1 (6 bases). Germline CDR1 is LNHDA and CDR2 is SQIVND (reference sequence). The CDR3 loop spans 14 amino acids. Trimming removed 10 bases from V and 1 base from J, with 16 bases in between. CDR3 loop: CATRQVATNTEAFF. DNA of the CDR3: TGTGCCACAAGACAGGTCGCGACGAACACTGAAGCTTTCTTT. Looking up the rest from reference TRBV19 and TRBJ1-1 gives the full variable domain: DGGITQSPKYLFRKEGQNVTLSCEQNLNHDAMYWYRQDPGQGLRLIYYSQIVNDFQKGDIAEGYSVSREKKESFPLTVTSAQKNPTAFYLCATRQVATNTEAFFGQGTRLTVV.

This chain links TRBV7-8 with TRBJ1-3, with TRBD1 identical over 7 bases. The CDR3 contains 16 residues. Germline CDR1 is SGHVS and CDR2 is FQNEAQ. V lost 2 bases, J lost 0 bases, and 4 bases stayed unmatched. CDR3 region: CASSLMDRSSGNTIYF. CDR3 nucleotide sequence: TGTGCCAGCAGCTTAATGGACAGGAGCTCTGGAAACACCATATATTTT.

With respect to this clone: An end of the junction differs from the germline gene, which may be a read error. V usage is TRBV7-7 and J usage is TRBJ2-5; 13 bases match TRBD2. The length of the CDR3 is 16 residues. Germline CDR1 SSHAT, CDR2 FNYEAQ (reference sequence). The CDR3 DNA reads TGTGCTAGCAGCCGGGGACTAGCGGGATTCCAAGAGACCCAGTACTTC. Residues: CASSRGLAGFQETQYF. Using reference TRBV7-7 and TRBJ2-5 for the parts outside the CDR3, the full variable domain is GAGVSQSPRYKVTKRGQDVTLRCDPISSHATLYWYQQALGQGPEFLTYFNYEAQPDKSGLPSDRFSAERPEGSISTLTIQRTEQRDSAMYRCASSRGLAGFQETQYFGPGTRLLVL.

In the case of this clone: Other DNA sequences in this specimen translate into the identical CDR3. This chain joins TRBV5-1 and TRBJ1-1, with a possible D match to TRBD1 (5 bases). CDR3 length: 14 amino acids. Germline V gene sequence: CDR1 SGHRS, CDR2 YFSETQ. Trimming left V 0 bases short and J 5 bases short, with 11 bases between. Here the CDR3 DNA reads TGCGCCAGCAGCTTGGCCGGGGGGTATACTGAAGCTTTCTTT. The encoded protein is CASSLAGGYTEAFF. Full variable domain (remainder filled in from reference TRBV5-1 and TRBJ1-1): KAGVTQTPRYLIKTRGQQVTLSCSPISGHRSVSWYQQTPGQGLQFLFEYFSETQRNKGNFPGRFSGRQFSNSRSEMNVSTLELGDSALYLCASSLAGGYTEAFFGQGTRLTVV.

V and J are TRBV19 and TRBJ2-1; 7 nucleotides match TRBD2. V was pared by 8 bases and J by 7 bases, with 8 bases of the junction left unmatched. The V gene's germline CDR1 is LNHDA and CDR2 SQIVND (reference sequence). CDR3 length equals 13 residues. The CDR3 is CASRLAVGNEQFF. CDR3 nucleotides: TGTGCCAGTCGACTAGCAGTTGGGAATGAGCAGTTCTTC.

V and J are TRBV6-1 and TRBJ1-2; tentatively, D is TRBD1 (5 bases). The germline V gene encodes CDR1 MNHNS and CDR2 SASEGT. V gave up 2 bases and J gave up 6 bases, with 13 bases separating them. This CDR3 has 14 amino acids. The CDR3 region is CASSERAGSNGYTF. CDR3 DNA sequence: TGTGCCAGCAGTGAACGGGCAGGGTCGAATGGCTACACCTTC.

The V call is TRBV19, the J call TRBJ2-1; 7 bases fit TRBD2. J lost 0 bases, V lost 6 bases, and 8 bases had no gene match. This CDR3 has 16 amino acids. Germline values: CDR1 LNHDA, CDR2 SQIVND (reference sequence). The CDR3 coding sequence is TGTGCCAGTAGCCGGACTAGTACGGGCTCCTACAATGAGCAGTTCTTC. Its protein is CASSRTSTGSYNEQFF.